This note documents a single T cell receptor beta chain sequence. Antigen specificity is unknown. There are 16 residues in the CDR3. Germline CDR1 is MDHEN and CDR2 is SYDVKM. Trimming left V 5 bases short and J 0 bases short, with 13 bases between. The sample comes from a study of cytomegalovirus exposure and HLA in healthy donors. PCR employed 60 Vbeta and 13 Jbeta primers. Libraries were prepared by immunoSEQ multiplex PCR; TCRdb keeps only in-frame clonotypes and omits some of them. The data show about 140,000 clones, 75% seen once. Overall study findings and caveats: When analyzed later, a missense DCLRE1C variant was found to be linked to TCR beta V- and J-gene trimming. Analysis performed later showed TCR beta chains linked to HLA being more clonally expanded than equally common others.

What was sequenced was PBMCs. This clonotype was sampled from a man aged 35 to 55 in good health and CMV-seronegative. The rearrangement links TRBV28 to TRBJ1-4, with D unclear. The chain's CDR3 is CASSHPEGTTNEKLFF. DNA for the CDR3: TGTGCCAGCAGTCACCCGGAGGGCACAACTAATGAAAAACTGTTTTTT. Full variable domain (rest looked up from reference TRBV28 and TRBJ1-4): DVKVTQSSRYLVKRTGEKVFLECVQDMDHENMFWYRQDPGLGLRLIYFSYDVKMKEKGDIPEGYSVSREKKERFSLILESASTNQTSMYLCASSHPEGTTNEKLFFGSGTQLSVL.